The 2 T cell receptor beta chains in this list originate from one sample, sequenced in a study of response to subunit inactivated influenza vaccine. Via MiXCR, TCRdb re-called the RT-PCR reads, giving one row per CDR3 protein. This sample has 800,000 to 1,000,000 distinct CDR3 sequences, with less than 25% found just once. Sequencing was performed on PBMCs from blood, taken roughly 5 days after vaccination. All receptors come from a man aged 50-60 years who received an inactivated influenza vaccine.

This clonotype was seen only a few times. The genes are TRBV12-3 or TRBV12-4 and TRBJ2-5, with D perhaps given as TRBD1 or TRBD2 (5 bases each). The length of the CDR3 is 12 residues. The V end was cut by 5 bases, the J end by 9 bases, with 13 bases between. The chain's CDR3 is CASSTGRRAQYF. The CDR3, as DNA: TGTGCCAGCAGTACGGGACGCCGGGCCCAGTACTTC.

This chain joins TRBV7-3 and TRBJ2-3; TRBD2 matches at 11 bases. Germline CDR1 is SGHTA and CDR2 is FQGTGA. V was pared by 5 bases and J by 1 base, with 5 bases of the junction left unmatched. The CDR3 is 16 residues long. CDR3 sequence reads: CASSPTSGSGTDTQYF. In DNA, the CDR3 is TGTGCCAGCAGCCCCACTAGCGGGAGTGGCACAGATACGCAGTATTTT.